The 11 T cell receptor beta chains below were found in one sample sequenced in a study of cytomegalovirus exposure and HLA in healthy donors. PCR amplification relied on 60 Vbeta primers (plus 13 Jbeta primers). TCRdb's copy holds only in-frame clones and misses some; the assay was immunoSEQ multiplex PCR. The table lists some 150,000 clones, roughly 82% of them singletons, with roughly 1.7% in the top ten. The source material was PBMCs. These receptors all come from a woman aged 25-40 years in good health and CMV-seronegative.

The V gene is TRBV7-2, the J gene TRBJ1-1; tentatively, D is TRBD1 (6 bases). The germline V gene has CDR1 SGHTA and CDR2 FQGNSA. Trimming shortened V by 1 base and J by 2 bases, and 17 bases separated the two germline ends. The CDR3 spans 17 residues. DNA for the CDR3: TGTGCCAGCAGCTTAGGATCGTTGGGGGCAGTAAACACTGAAGCTTTCTTT. Translated: CASSLGSLGAVNTEAFF.

V is TRBV30 and J is TRBJ1-1; D perhaps matches TRBD1 (5 bases). Trimming took 3 bases from V and 4 from J, leaving 9 bases between them. The CDR3 sequence is 12 residues long. Germline CDR1 and CDR2: GTSNPN and SVGIG (reference sequence). CDR3 sequence: CAWRGGVTEAFF. CDR3 DNA: TGTGCCTGGAGGGGGGGAGTCACTGAAGCTTTCTTT.

Comment on this clone: Other DNA sequences in the sample encode the same CDR3. V and J are TRBV27 and TRBJ2-7; the D gene is possibly TRBD1 (5 bases). Germline loops: CDR1 MNHEY, CDR2 SMNVEV (reference sequence). The V and J ends lost 2 bases and 4 bases respectively, with 9 bases between them. The CDR3 runs 13 residues. In nucleotides, the CDR3 is TGTGCCAGCAGTTTAAGGGGATCTTACGAGCAGTACTTC. Protein sequence: CASSLRGSYEQYF.

The chain joins TRBV2 to TRBJ2-1; TRBD1 might be the D (5 bases). The CDR3 has 17 amino acids. Germline V CDR1 and CDR2: SNHLY, FYNNEI. The V and J ends lost 3 bases and 7 bases respectively, with 22 bases between them. The chain's CDR3 is CASSDPGLSGIRNEQFF. In nucleotides, the CDR3 is TGTGCCAGCAGTGATCCTGGGTTGTCAGGGATTAGAAATGAGCAGTTCTTC.

The table lists this clone with a few counts. The chain joins TRBV5-4 to TRBJ2-1, with 11 bases lining up with TRBD2. This CDR3 region has 16 residues. V lost 3 bases to trimming and J lost 4 bases; unmatched junction nucleotides: 6. From germline, CDR1 is SGHNT and CDR2 YYREEE (reference sequence). The DNA of the CDR3 is TGTGCCAGCAGCTCGAGGGCTAGCGGGGGGTACAATGAGCAGTTCTTC. Translated: CASSSRASGGYNEQFF. The full variable domain, completed using reference TRBV5-4 and TRBJ2-1, is ETGVTQSPTHLIKTRGQQVTLRCSSQSGHNTVSWYQQALGQGPQFIFQYYREEENGRGNFPPRFSGLQFPNYSSELNVNALELDDSALYLCASSSRASGGYNEQFFGPGTRLTVL.

The chain links TRBV5-4 to TRBJ1-2, with D unresolved. Germline V gene data show CDR1 as SGHNT and CDR2 as YYREEE (reference sequence). CDR3 length: 16 residues. The V and J ends lost 0 bases and 7 bases respectively, with 19 bases between them. DNA of the CDR3: TGTGCCAGCAGCTTGGAACACAGCCTTTCTTACACTGGCTACACCTTC. This translates into CASSLEHSLSYTGYTF. Full variable domain (rest looked up from reference TRBV5-4 and TRBJ1-2): ETGVTQSPTHLIKTRGQQVTLRCSSQSGHNTVSWYQQALGQGPQFIFQYYREEENGRGNFPPRFSGLQFPNYSSELNVNALELDDSALYLCASSLEHSLSYTGYTFGSGTRLTVV.

The rearrangement uses TRBV11-2 and TRBJ2-5; 12 bases are shared with TRBD2. Trimming took 3 bases from V and 5 from J; bases not matched to a gene: 7. Per the germline V gene, CDR1 is SGHAT and CDR2 is FQNNGV. The CDR3 extends over 16 amino acids. The CDR3 nucleotides are TGTGCCAGCAGCTTTCTAGCGGGGGGGCTTTTGGAGACCCAGTACTTC. It codes for CASSFLAGGLLETQYF.

The chain uses TRBV7-9 and TRBJ2-3; TRBD2 is a possible D gene (5 bases). Germline-derived CDR1 and CDR2 are SEHNR and FQNEAQ (reference sequence). The CDR3 contains 12 residues. Deletions cut 6 bases from V and 8 bases from J, with 12 bases between. The CDR3: CASRGTGVTQYF. The DNA of the CDR3 is TGTGCCAGCAGAGGAACCGGGGTTACGCAGTATTTT.

The V gene is TRBV28, the J gene TRBJ1-2; D call uncertain. Between the trimmed V and J ends, which lost 7 bases and 6 bases, there was a span of 12 bases. CDR3 length equals 12 residues. Germline V gene sequence: CDR1 MDHEN, CDR2 SYDVKM. The CDR3 loop reads CASNRRRNGYTF. CDR3 nucleotide sequence: TGTGCCAGCAATCGCAGGAGGAATGGCTACACCTTC.

In this sample, this clone turned up once. The rearrangement links TRBV25-1 to TRBJ1-2; the match to TRBD1 covers 7 bases. The V gene end was trimmed by 3 bases and the J gene end by 7 bases; junction bases not matched to a gene: 5. Germline-derived CDR1 and CDR2 are MGHDK and SYGVNS. The CDR3 is 13 amino acids. The CDR3 sequence: CASSDYSGGGYTF. CDR3 DNA: TGTGCCAGCAGTGATTACTCAGGGGGTGGCTACACCTTC.

The chain combines TRBV23-1 with TRBJ1-6; D gene unclear. TRBV23-1 is known as an ORF, though its function is uncertain. The CDR3 is made up of 21 amino acids. V dropped 3 bases and J dropped 6 bases, with 30 bases sitting between them. The CDR3 DNA sequence: TGCGCCAGCAGTCACCTGAAAATGAGATTGGTCCGCTTAAATTGTAATTCACCCCTCCACTTT. This codes for CASSHLKMRLVRLNCNSPLHF.